A selection of T cell receptor beta chains follows, all from one sample in a study of PD-1 blockade in classical Hodgkin lymphoma. Profiled with immunoSEQ multiplex PCR; TCRdb holds only in-frame clones, not every one. This sample has around 65,000 clones; about 85% occur once, and the top ten carry less than 9%. The sequenced sample was peripheral blood mononuclear cells (PBMCs), obtained before the fourth cycle of nivolumab. These receptors all stem from a human donor with classical Hodgkin lymphoma. CDR3s include the opening cysteine and the closing phenylalanine or tryptophan. The D gene is left open where the match is weak. Some rows mark clone size as missing; the rest say once, few, many or name a class of expanded clone.

D | size | length | J | V | DNA | CDR3
NA | once | 15 | TRBJ1-5 | TRBV6-1 | TGTGCCAGCAAATTTGATCCAGACCCCAATCAGCCCCAGCATTTT | CASKFDPDPNQPQHF
NA | NA | 14 | TRBJ1-2 | TRBV28 | TGTGCCAGCAAGGGTCAGGGGAGCAGGCGGGGCTACACCTTC | CASKGQGSRRGYTF
NA | NA | 15 | TRBJ2-2 | TRBV7-6 | TGTGCCAGCAGCGCCTTTTACGGGAACACCGGGGAGCTGTTTTTT | CASSAFYGNTGELFF
NA | NA | 12 | TRBJ1-2 | TRBV29-1 | TGCAGCGTTGGCGGAATTGACTATGGCTACACCTTC | CSVGGIDYGYTF
NA | NA | 15 | TRBJ1-5 | TRBV28 | TGTGCCAGCAGTGCCTCTACAGGGATGAATCAGCCCCAGCATTTT | CASSASTGMNQPQHF
NA | NA | 12 | TRBJ2-7 | TRBV19 | TGTGCCAGTAGTATCGACTTCTACGAGCAGTACTTC | CASSIDFYEQYF
NA | NA | 14 | TRBJ2-2 | TRBV5-1 | TGCGCCAGCAGCAGCCAGGGGCCCCCCGGGGAGCTGTTTTTT | CASSSQGPPGELFF
TRBD1 | once | 16 | TRBJ2-7 | TRBV5-1 | TGCGCCAGCAGAAACCTACCGGGACAGGGGGCCCACGAGCAGTACTTC | CASRNLPGQGAHEQYF
NA | once | 15 | TRBJ1-2 | TRBV6-1 | TGTGCCAGCAGTGGTCGGGCAGCGGGAACCTATGGCTACACCTTC | CASSGRAAGTYGYTF
TRBD1 | NA | 17 | TRBJ1-2 | TRBV18 | TGTGCCAGCTCACCAAATCTACCGGGACAGGGGATGGATGGCTACACCTTC | CASSPNLPGQGMDGYTF
TRBD1 | NA | 12 | TRBJ1-1 | TRBV10-2 | TGCGCCAGCAGTAAGGGGGCGATTGAAGCTTTCTTT | CASSKGAIEAFF
NA | NA | 16 | TRBJ1-2 | TRBV7-9 | TGTGCCAGCAGCTTAAAACAAGCCCTCCTACCTTATGGCTACACCTTC | CASSLKQALLPYGYTF
TRBD1 | NA | 17 | TRBJ1-1 | TRBV5-1 | TGCGCCAGCAGCCACCCGGTCGACAGGGGGCTGAACACTGAAGCTTTCTTT | CASSHPVDRGLNTEAFF
NA | NA | 14 | TRBJ1-5 | TRBV7-8 | TGTGCCAGCAGCTTAGTGGCAGGGAATCAGCCCCAGCATTTT | CASSLVAGNQPQHF
NA | NA | 14 | TRBJ2-1 | TRBV5-1 | TGCGCCAGCAGCTTACTAGATCGTGGCAATGAGCAGTTCTTC | CASSLLDRGNEQFF
NA | NA | 15 | TRBJ1-5 | TRBV5-1 | TGCGCCAGCAGCTTGGTAGGGGGGGAGGTTCAGCCCCAGCATTTT | CASSLVGGEVQPQHF
NA | NA | 14 | TRBJ2-2 | TRBV11-2 | TGTGCCAGCAGCCGAGAGGTGGGGGGTCGGGAGCTGTTTTTT | CASSREVGGRELFF
NA | NA | 15 | TRBJ1-4 | TRBV30 | TGTGCCTGGAGTGTTGGGTCCCCAACTAATGAAAAACTGTTTTTT | CAWSVGSPTNEKLFF
NA | NA | 16 | TRBJ1-6 | TRBV7-9 | TGTGCCAGCAGCGCCCCGGGACGGAACTTTGATTCACCCCTCCACTTT | CASSAPGRNFDSPLHF
TRBD1 | NA | 15 | TRBJ1-1 | TRBV5-1 | TGCGCCAGCAGCTTGAGCACAGGGGTGGACACTGAAGCTTTCTTT | CASSLSTGVDTEAFF
NA | NA | 15 | TRBJ1-1 | TRBV5-8 | TGTGCCAGCAGACCCACCCCTGACATCTTCACTGAAGCTTTCTTT | CASRPTPDIFTEAFF
NA | NA | 13 | TRBJ1-4 | TRBV25-1 | TGTGCCAGCAGTGAATTACAGCATGAAAAACTGTTTTTT | CASSELQHEKLFF
NA | NA | 15 | TRBJ1-1 | TRBV11-2 | TGTGCCAGCAGCCTCATGTTAGGGTCGAACACTGAAGCTTTCTTT | CASSLMLGSNTEAFF
NA | NA | 16 | TRBJ1-3 | TRBV5-1 | TGCGCCAGCAGCTTGGCCATGGGAGGGACTGGAAACACCATATATTTT | CASSLAMGGTGNTIYF
NA | NA | 14 | TRBJ2-3 | TRBV5-6 | TGTGCCAGCAGCCTCGGGCTAGCGACAGATACGCAGTATTTT | CASSLGLATDTQYF
NA | NA | 12 | TRBJ1-2 | TRBV7-9 | TGTGCCAGCAGCCCTACGGGAGACGGCTACACCTTC | CASSPTGDGYTF
NA | NA | 15 | TRBJ2-7 | TRBV6-1 | TGTGCCAGCAGTGAAGTACAGGGAGCAAGCTACGAGCAGTACTTC | CASSEVQGASYEQYF
TRBD1 | NA | 15 | TRBJ1-4 | TRBV19 | TGTGCCAGTACCTCCCCTCGCAGGGGGGGGGAAAAACTGTTTTTT | CASTSPRRGGEKLFF
TRBD2 | NA | 16 | TRBJ2-1 | TRBV27 | TGTGCCAGCAGTTTATGGTCCGGGGGGTCAAACAATGAGCAGTTCTTC | CASSLWSGGSNNEQFF
TRBD1 | NA | 14 | TRBJ1-5 | TRBV7-2 | TGTGCCAGCAGCTGGGACAGCCCCAATCAGCCCCAGCATTTT | CASSWDSPNQPQHF
NA | NA | 13 | TRBJ1-1 | TRBV5-1 | TGCGCCAGCAGCCTGTATATTTCCACTGAAGCTTTCTTT | CASSLYISTEAFF
TRBD1 | once | 15 | TRBJ2-2 | TRBV5-1 | TGCGCCAGCAGCTTAGACAGGGGATCGACCGGGGAGCTGTTTTTT | CASSLDRGSTGELFF
NA | NA | 14 | TRBJ1-1 | TRBV7-9 | TGTGCCAGCAGCTCTTGGTCCCTGGACACTGAAGCTTTCTTT | CASSSWSLDTEAFF
NA | NA | 12 | TRBJ1-1 | TRBV15 | TGTGCCACCAGCAGAGGGGGACGAGAGACTTTCTTT | CATSRGGRETFF
TRBD2 | NA | 15 | TRBJ2-5 | TRBV5-1 | TGCGCCAGCAGCACTACTAGCGGGGCTCAAGAGACCCAGTACTTC | CASSTTSGAQETQYF